The 28 T cell receptor beta chains below come from one sample, sequenced in a study of T cells in localized non-small cell lung cancer. Data came from immunoSEQ multiplex PCR; TCRdb stores just in-frame clones and leaves some out. The table includes 55,000 to 75,000 clones, roughly 90% detected once. The specimen comprised peripheral blood, sampled before any cancer treatment. These receptors came from a male donor aged 60 or over with stage III squamous cell lung carcinoma.

This chain joins TRBV7-8 and TRBJ2-7; maybe TRBD1 (5 bases). The CDR3 spans 14 residues. The V and J ends lost 5 bases and 1 base respectively, with 12 bases between them. Germline assignment: CDR1 SGHVS and CDR2 FQNEAQ. The CDR3, as DNA: TGTGCCAGCAGCCCCTACAGGTCTTCCTACGAGCAGTACGTC. Its translation is CASSPYRSSYEQYV.

The rearrangement uses TRBV6-1 and TRBJ1-2; possible D gene TRBD1, 6 bases. CDR1 MNHNS and CDR2 SASEGT come from the germline V gene. The CDR3 consists of 15 residues. Trimming shortened V by 6 bases and J by 0 bases, and 14 bases separated the two germline ends. The CDR3 spells CASRAGTPSNYGYTF. As DNA, the CDR3 is TGTGCCAGCAGAGCCGGGACACCGTCTAACTATGGCTACACCTTC.

This clone has more than one count but fewer than ten. This chain uses TRBV9 with TRBJ1-1, with unresolved D. The CDR3 runs to 13 residues. In germline, CDR1 is SGDLS, CDR2 YYNGEE. Trimming took off 1 base at V and 2 bases at J, with 6 bases between the two ends. The CDR3 sequence is CASSVQRNTEAFF. The CDR3 DNA reads as TGTGCCAGCAGCGTACAGCGAAACACTGAAGCTTTCTTT. The full variable domain, completed using reference TRBV9 and TRBJ1-1, is DSGVTQTPKHLITATGQRVTLRCSPRSGDLSVYWYQQSLDQGLQFLIQYYNGEERAKGNILERFSAQQFPDLHSELNLSSLELGDSALYFCASSVQRNTEAFFGQGTRLTVV.

The gene calls are TRBV5-1 and TRBJ2-3; D uncertain. V was trimmed by 0 bases and J by 4 bases, leaving 9 bases between them. The CDR3 totals 14 residues. CDR1 and CDR2 from the germline V gene are SGHRS and YFSETQ. This CDR3 reads CASSLGLVADTQYF. The CDR3 region has the DNA TGCGCCAGCAGCTTGGGGCTAGTGGCAGATACGCAGTATTTT.

This chain links TRBV6-1 with TRBJ2-3; no firm D call. The CDR3 loop spans 13 amino acids. Germline CDR1 MNHNS, CDR2 SASEGT. Trimming removed 5 bases at V and 2 bases at J, with 8 bases between. DNA for the CDR3: TGTGCCAGCAGTCCACGCCTCACAGATACGCAGTATTTT. Its translation: CASSPRLTDTQYF.

The chain links TRBV5-6 to TRBJ2-7; 9 positions match TRBD1. The V and J ends lost 5 bases and 5 bases, in that order; junction bases with no gene match: 8. The germline V gene has CDR1 SGHDT and CDR2 YYEEEE. This CDR3 is built from 14 residues. CDR3 protein: CASSAGTGFHEQYV. The CDR3 coding sequence is TGTGCCAGCAGTGCCGGGACAGGGTTTCACGAGCAGTACGTC.

The CDR3 here is CASSPLGQGTGELFF. The CDR3, as DNA: TGTGCCAGCTCACCACTGGGACAGGGGACCGGGGAGCTGTTTTTT. This sequence joins TRBV18 and TRBJ2-2; TRBD1 aligns across 10 bases. Germline CDR1 and CDR2: KGHSH and LQKENI. CDR3 length: 15 residues. V was pared by 1 base and J by 5 bases, with 1 base of the junction left unmatched.

The rearrangement uses TRBV10-3 and TRBJ1-5; 8 bases are shared with TRBD1. The trim removed 3 bases at V and 9 bases at J, leaving 4 bases unmatched. Looked up from germline, CDR1 is ENHRY and CDR2 is SYGVKD. This CDR3 spans 13 amino acids. The CDR3 region has the DNA TGTGCCATCAGTGAAGCAGGGGGCGCGCCCCAGCATTTT. Amino acid sequence: CAISEAGGAPQHF.

V is TRBV5-1 and J is TRBJ1-4; no definite D call. CDR1 and CDR2 from the germline V gene are SGHRS and YFSETQ. V was pared by 4 bases and J by 4 bases, with 11 bases between. This CDR3 region has 14 residues. DNA for the CDR3: TGCGCCAGCAGCCAAGGTGGGGTTAATGAAAAACTGTTTTTT. Amino acid sequence: CASSQGGVNEKLFF. The full variable domain, completed using reference TRBV5-1 and TRBJ1-4, is KAGVTQTPRYLIKTRGQQVTLSCSPISGHRSVSWYQQTPGQGLQFLFEYFSETQRNKGNFPGRFSGRQFSNSRSEMNVSTLELGDSALYLCASSQGGVNEKLFFGSGTQLSVL.

This sequence joins TRBV5-8 and TRBJ2-2; maybe TRBD2 (6 bases). This CDR3 region has 17 residues. Trimming removed 1 base at V and 5 bases at J, with 18 bases between. Germline V gene lookup returns CDR1 SGHTS and CDR2 YDEGEE. The CDR3 bases are TGTGCCAGCAGCTTGTATTCCGGGGGACGACCAACCGGGGAGCTGTTTTTT. Protein: CASSLYSGGRPTGELFF. Full variable domain (remainder filled in from reference TRBV5-8 and TRBJ2-2): EAGVTQSPTHLIKTRGQQATLRCSPISGHTSVYWYQQALGLGLQFLLWYDEGEERNRGNFPPRFSGRQFPNYSSELNVNALELEDSALYLCASSLYSGGRPTGELFFGEGSRLTVL.

In this sample, this clone turned up a few times. CDR3 DNA sequence: TGTGCCAGCAGCCTGGAGGGGGCGCGGCGGTATGGCTACACCTTC. Protein sequence: CASSLEGARRYGYTF. The chain combines TRBV7-2 with TRBJ1-2, with 7 bases aligning to TRBD1. The ends lost 5 bases at V and 5 bases at J; junction bases unmatched: 11. Germline CDR1 reads SGHTA; CDR2 reads FQGNSA. The CDR3 is made up of 15 amino acids.

The genes are TRBV5-6 and TRBJ2-3; perhaps TRBD1 as D (5 bases). The V end was cut by 4 bases, the J end by 6 bases, with 18 bases between. CDR1 SGHDT and CDR2 YYEEEE come from the germline V gene. The CDR3 sequence is 15 residues long. In nucleotides, the CDR3 is TGTGCCAGCAGCCGACGAGGCAGGGTAATGGATACGCAGTATTTT. Translation gives CASSRRGRVMDTQYF.

The genes are TRBV7-2 and TRBJ2-1, with 11 bases lining up with TRBD2. Trimming at V came to 4 bases and at J to 8 bases, leaving 10 bases not matched to a gene. CDR3 size: 16 residues. Germline CDR1 and CDR2: SGHTA and FQGNSA. As DNA, the CDR3 is TGTGCCAGCAGCTCCCTAGGACTAGCGGGTGGGTATGAGCAGTTCTTC. Translating gives CASSSLGLAGGYEQFF.

The chain links TRBV4-2 to TRBJ1-4; tentatively, D is TRBD1 (6 bases). The CDR3 totals 15 residues. Trimming took off 1 base at V and 8 bases at J, with 14 bases between the two ends. Germline-derived CDR1 and CDR2 are LGHNA and YNFKEQ. The chain's CDR3 is CASSQGTAEEEKLFF. As DNA, the CDR3 is TGTGCCAGCAGCCAAGGGACAGCGGAGGAGGAAAAACTGTTTTTT.

This chain links TRBV18 with TRBJ1-2; D remains ambiguous. CDR1 and CDR2 (germline): KGHSH, LQKENI. CDR3 size: 14 residues. Trimming stripped 4 bases from V and 3 bases from J, with 12 bases between. The CDR3 loop is CASSQKGGYYGYTF. The DNA for the CDR3 is TGTGCCAGCTCACAGAAGGGAGGGTACTATGGCTACACCTTC. The full variable domain, its missing parts supplied by reference TRBV18 and TRBJ1-2, is NAGVMQNPRHLVRRRGQEARLRCSPMKGHSHVYWYRQLPEEGLKFMVYLQKENIIDESGMPKERFSAEFPKEGPSILRIQQVVRGDSAAYFCASSQKGGYYGYTFGSGTRLTVV.

There are a few counts of this clone. This chain connects TRBV7-8 to TRBJ1-3; TRBD1 is a possible D gene (6 bases). Trimming removed 7 bases from V and 4 bases from J, with 17 bases in between. CDR1 is SGHVS, CDR2 FQNEAQ, per germline. The CDR3 has 15 residues. CDR3 in DNA: TGTGCCAGCATAAGGGGCACAGGGTTGGGAAACACCATATATTTT. It codes for CASIRGTGLGNTIYF.

The chain uses TRBV10-3 and TRBJ2-1; either TRBD1 or TRBD2 may fit D (5 bases each). CDR1 and CDR2 (germline): ENHRY, SYGVKD. The V end was cut by 9 bases, the J end by 4 bases, with 19 bases between. The CDR3 totals 15 residues. CDR3 nucleotides: TGTGCCATAGTAGGGGACGGATCAAAATACAATGAGCAGTTCTTC. Protein: CAIVGDGSKYNEQFF.

This clone showed up just once. V is TRBV5-1 and J is TRBJ2-1, with TRBD2 matching over 7 bases. Per the germline V gene, CDR1 is SGHRS and CDR2 is YFSETQ. The V gene end was trimmed by 6 bases and the J gene end by 5 bases; junction bases not matched to a gene: 2. There are 12 residues in the CDR3. CDR3 DNA sequence: TGCGCCAGCAACCTAGCGGACAATGAGCAGTTCTTC. Protein: CASNLADNEQFF. Together with reference TRBV5-1 and TRBJ2-1, the CDR3 gives the full variable domain: KAGVTQTPRYLIKTRGQQVTLSCSPISGHRSVSWYQQTPGQGLQFLFEYFSETQRNKGNFPGRFSGRQFSNSRSEMNVSTLELGDSALYLCASNLADNEQFFGPGTRLTVL.

The table lists this clone with many counts. V usage is TRBV6-6 and J usage is TRBJ1-1; D is ambiguous. This CDR3 has 15 amino acids. Trimming shortened V by 5 bases and J by 5 bases, and 18 bases separated the two germline ends. Germline CDR1 and CDR2: MNHNY and SVGAGI (reference sequence). The CDR3 DNA is TGTGCCAGCAGTCTCACCATGTCATTGGGGACTGAAGCTTTCTTT. Protein product: CASSLTMSLGTEAFF.

The rearrangement links TRBV11-2 to TRBJ2-5, with no clear D. Trimming took off 3 bases at V and 7 bases at J, with 6 bases between the two ends. Germline-derived CDR1 and CDR2 are SGHAT and FQNNGV. This CDR3 comprises 11 residues. The CDR3 DNA reads as TGTGCCAGCAGCTTTCGCCTGACCCAGTACTTC. It encodes CASSFRLTQYF.

This chain uses TRBV5-5 with TRBJ2-3; D unresolved. Germline lookup yields CDR1 SGHKS and CDR2 YYEKEE (reference sequence). The CDR3 is made up of 14 amino acids. V dropped 3 bases and J dropped 4 bases, with 12 bases sitting between them. The CDR3 DNA is TGTGCCAGCAGCTGGGCGAAGGCCGCAGATACGCAGTATTTT. The encoded protein is CASSWAKAADTQYF.

J is TRBJ2-3 and V is TRBV18; D remains ambiguous. V was trimmed by 8 bases and J by 3 bases, leaving 6 bases between them. CDR3 length: 11 amino acids. Per germline, CDR1 KGHSH and CDR2 LQKENI. The CDR3 DNA reads TGTGCCAGCAGACTTACAGATACGCAGTATTTT. Translated: CASRLTDTQYF.

The chain combines TRBV13 with TRBJ2-2; no firm D call. CDR1 and CDR2 (germline): PRHDT, FYEKMQ (reference sequence). V was trimmed by 5 bases and J by 4 bases, leaving 8 bases between them. The CDR3 has 13 amino acids. The CDR3 bases are TGTGCCAGCAGCGTGTGGAGCACCGGGGAGCTGTTTTTT. Residues: CASSVWSTGELFF.

This sequence joins TRBV6-1 and TRBJ1-1; D possibly corresponds to TRBD1 (5 bases). V was cut by 4 bases and J by 8 bases, with 11 bases left in between. The CDR3 totals 12 residues. Germline CDR1 MNHNS, CDR2 SASEGT. The CDR3 nucleotides are TGTGCCAGCAGTGCCTTCAGGGAGGAAGCTTTCTTT. This gives the protein CASSAFREEAFF.

In DNA, the CDR3 is TGCGCCAGCAGCTTTCGACAGGGCACTGAAGCTTTCTTT. Translating gives CASSFRQGTEAFF. This chain links TRBV5-1 with TRBJ1-1; 7 nucleotides agree with TRBD1. The CDR3 extends over 13 amino acids. Germline lookup yields CDR1 SGHRS and CDR2 YFSETQ. J was trimmed by 4 bases and V by 2 bases; bases with no gene match: 2.

The rearrangement links TRBV11-3 to TRBJ2-5; 8 bases line up with TRBD2. The junction had 2 bases not matched to a gene; V was cut back by 5 bases and J by 3 bases. Germline CDR1 and CDR2: SGHNT and YENEEA. CDR3 length equals 13 residues. CDR3 coding DNA: TGTGCCAGCAGCGGGACTAGAAAAGAGACCCAGTACTTC. Amino acid sequence: CASSGTRKETQYF.

The V and J genes are TRBV5-1 and TRBJ1-2; no reliable D call. V lost 0 bases and J lost 4, with 10 bases in between. This CDR3 comprises 14 residues. Germline values: CDR1 SGHRS, CDR2 YFSETQ. CDR3: CASSLGGVVYGYTF. CDR3 nucleotides: TGCGCCAGCAGCTTGGGAGGAGTGGTCTATGGCTACACCTTC.

The chain joins TRBV6-1 to TRBJ2-7; 7 nucleotides align to TRBD2. The ends lost 0 bases at V and 11 bases at J; junction bases unmatched: 10. The CDR3 totals 14 residues. CDR1 MNHNS and CDR2 SASEGT come from the germline V gene. CDR3 loop: CASSEALTGGIKYV. In DNA form, the CDR3 reads TGTGCCAGCAGTGAAGCGCTGACGGGGGGTATTAAGTACGTC.